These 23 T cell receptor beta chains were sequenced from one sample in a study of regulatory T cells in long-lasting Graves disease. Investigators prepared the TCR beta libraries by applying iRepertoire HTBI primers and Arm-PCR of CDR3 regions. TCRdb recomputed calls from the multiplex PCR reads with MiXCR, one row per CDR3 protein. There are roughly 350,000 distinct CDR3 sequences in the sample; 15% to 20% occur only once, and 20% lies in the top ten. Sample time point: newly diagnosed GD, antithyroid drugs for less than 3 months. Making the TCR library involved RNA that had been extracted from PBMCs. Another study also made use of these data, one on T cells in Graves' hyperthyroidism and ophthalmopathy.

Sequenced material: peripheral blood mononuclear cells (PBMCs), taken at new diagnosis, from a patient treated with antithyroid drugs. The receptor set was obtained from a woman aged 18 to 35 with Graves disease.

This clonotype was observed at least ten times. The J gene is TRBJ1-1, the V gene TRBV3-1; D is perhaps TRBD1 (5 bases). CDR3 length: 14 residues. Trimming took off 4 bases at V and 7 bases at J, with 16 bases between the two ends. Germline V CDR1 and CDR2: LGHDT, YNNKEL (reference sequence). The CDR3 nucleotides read TGTGCCAGCAGCCTCCGCGGCGACAGAAGTGAAGCTTTCTTT. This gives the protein CASSLRGDRSEAFF.

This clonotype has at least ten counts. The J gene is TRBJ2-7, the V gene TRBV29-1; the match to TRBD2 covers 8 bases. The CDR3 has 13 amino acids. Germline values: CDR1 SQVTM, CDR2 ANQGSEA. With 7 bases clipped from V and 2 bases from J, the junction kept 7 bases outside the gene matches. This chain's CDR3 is CSAGGAEPYEQYF. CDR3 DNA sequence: TGCAGCGCGGGGGGGGCGGAACCCTACGAGCAGTACTTC.

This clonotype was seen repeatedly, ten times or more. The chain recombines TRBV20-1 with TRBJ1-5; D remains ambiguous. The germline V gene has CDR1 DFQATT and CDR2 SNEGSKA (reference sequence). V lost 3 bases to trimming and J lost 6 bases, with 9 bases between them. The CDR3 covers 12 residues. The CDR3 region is CSASWGRQPQHF. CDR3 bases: TGCAGTGCTAGCTGGGGTCGTCAGCCCCAGCATTTT.

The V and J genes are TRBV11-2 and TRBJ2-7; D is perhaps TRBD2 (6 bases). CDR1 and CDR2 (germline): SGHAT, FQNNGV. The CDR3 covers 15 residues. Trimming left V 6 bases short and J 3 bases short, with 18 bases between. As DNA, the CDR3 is TGTGCCAGCAGTTACAGGTCTGGGACTGGCTACGAGCAGTACTTC. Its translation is CASSYRSGTGYEQYF.

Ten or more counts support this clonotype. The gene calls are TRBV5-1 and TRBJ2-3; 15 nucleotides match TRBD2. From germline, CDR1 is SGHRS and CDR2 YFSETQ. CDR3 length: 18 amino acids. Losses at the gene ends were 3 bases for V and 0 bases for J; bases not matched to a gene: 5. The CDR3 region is CASSWTSGGEASTDTQYF. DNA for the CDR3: TGCGCCAGCAGCTGGACTAGCGGGGGGGAAGCTAGCACAGATACGCAGTATTTT. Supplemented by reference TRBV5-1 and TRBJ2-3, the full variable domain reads KAGVTQTPRYLIKTRGQQVTLSCSPISGHRSVSWYQQTPGQGLQFLFEYFSETQRNKGNFPGRFSGRQFSNSRSEMNVSTLELGDSALYLCASSWTSGGEASTDTQYFGPGTRLTVL.

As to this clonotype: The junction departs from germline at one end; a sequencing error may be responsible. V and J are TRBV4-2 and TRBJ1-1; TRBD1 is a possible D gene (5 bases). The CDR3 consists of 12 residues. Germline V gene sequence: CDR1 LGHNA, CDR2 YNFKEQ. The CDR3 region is CASSQEGGEPFF. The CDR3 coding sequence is TGTGCCAGCAGCCAAGAGGGGGGTGAACCTTTCTTT.

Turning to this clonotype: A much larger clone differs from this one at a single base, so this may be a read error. CDR3 sequence: CSARASGGTRRQFF. DNA for the CDR3: TGCAGTGCTAGAGCTAGCGGGGGAACAAGGAGGCAGTTCTTC. This sequence joins TRBV20-1 and TRBJ2-4, with TRBD2 identical over 10 bases. The end of the DNA fits TRBJ2-1 better, so the J call may be wrong. This CDR3 is 14 amino acids long. Germline-derived CDR1 and CDR2 are DFQATT and SNEGSKA (reference sequence).

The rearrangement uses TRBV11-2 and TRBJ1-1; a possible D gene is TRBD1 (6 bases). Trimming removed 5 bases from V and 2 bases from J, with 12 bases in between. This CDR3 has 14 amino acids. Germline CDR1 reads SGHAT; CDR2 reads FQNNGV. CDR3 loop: CASSRAQGNTEAFF. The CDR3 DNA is TGTGCCAGCAGCCGCGCACAGGGAAACACTGAAGCTTTCTTT.

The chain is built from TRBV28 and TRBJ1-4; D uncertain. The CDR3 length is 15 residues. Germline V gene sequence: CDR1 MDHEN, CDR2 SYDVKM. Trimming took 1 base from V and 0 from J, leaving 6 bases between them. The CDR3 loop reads CASSLLGATNEKLFF. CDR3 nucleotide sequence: TGTGCCAGCAGTTTATTGGGTGCAACTAATGAAAAACTGTTTTTT.

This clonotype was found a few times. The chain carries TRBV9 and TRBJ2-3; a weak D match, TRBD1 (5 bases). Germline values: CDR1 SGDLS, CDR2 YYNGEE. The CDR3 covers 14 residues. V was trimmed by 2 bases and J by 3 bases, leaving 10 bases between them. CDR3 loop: CASSVGRATDTQYF. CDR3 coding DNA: TGTGCCAGCAGCGTGGGCAGGGCAACAGATACGCAGTATTTT.

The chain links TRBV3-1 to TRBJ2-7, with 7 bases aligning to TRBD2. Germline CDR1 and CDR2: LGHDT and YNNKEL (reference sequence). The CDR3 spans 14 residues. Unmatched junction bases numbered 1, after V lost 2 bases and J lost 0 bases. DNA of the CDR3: TGTGCCAGCAGCCAACCGGGGGGCTCCTACGAGCAGTACTTC. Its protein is CASSQPGGSYEQYF.

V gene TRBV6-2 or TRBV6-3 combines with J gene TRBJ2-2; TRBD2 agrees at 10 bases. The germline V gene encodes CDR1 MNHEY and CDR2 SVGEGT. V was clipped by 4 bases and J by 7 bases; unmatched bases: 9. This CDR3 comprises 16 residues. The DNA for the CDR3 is TGTGCCAGCAGTTTGAGGCTAGCGGGAGACCTCGGGGAGCTGTTTTTT. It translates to CASSLRLAGDLGELFF.

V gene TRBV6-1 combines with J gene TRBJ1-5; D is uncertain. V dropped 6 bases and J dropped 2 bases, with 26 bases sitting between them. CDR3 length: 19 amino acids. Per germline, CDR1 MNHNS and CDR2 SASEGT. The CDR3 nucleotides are TGTGCCAGCAGGATCCCCCTTGGGTCCGGGATTTTAGGCAATCAGCCCCAGCATTTT. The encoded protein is CASRIPLGSGILGNQPQHF.

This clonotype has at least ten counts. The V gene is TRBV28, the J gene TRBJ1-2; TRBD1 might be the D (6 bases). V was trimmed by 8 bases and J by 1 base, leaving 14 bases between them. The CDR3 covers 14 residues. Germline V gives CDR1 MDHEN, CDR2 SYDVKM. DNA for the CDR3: TGTGCCAGCTCAGGGGCAGGGAGTAACTATGGCTACACCTTC. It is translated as CASSGAGSNYGYTF.

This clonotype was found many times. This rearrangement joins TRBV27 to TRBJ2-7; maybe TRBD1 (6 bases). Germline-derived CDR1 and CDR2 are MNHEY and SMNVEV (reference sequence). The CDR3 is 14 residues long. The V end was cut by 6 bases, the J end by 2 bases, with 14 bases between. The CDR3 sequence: CASSLSGTTYEQYF. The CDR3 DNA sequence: TGTGCCAGCAGCCTCTCGGGGACAACCTACGAGCAGTACTTC.

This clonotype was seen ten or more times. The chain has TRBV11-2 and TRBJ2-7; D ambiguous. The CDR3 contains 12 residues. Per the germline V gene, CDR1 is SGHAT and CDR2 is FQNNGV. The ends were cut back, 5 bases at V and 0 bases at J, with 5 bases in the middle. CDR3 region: CASSPPSYEQYF. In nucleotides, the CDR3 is TGTGCCAGCAGCCCCCCCTCCTACGAGCAGTACTTC. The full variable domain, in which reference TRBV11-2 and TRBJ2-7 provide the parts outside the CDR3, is EAGVAQSPRYKIIEKRQSVAFWCNPISGHATLYWYQQILGQGPKLLIQFQNNGVVDDSQLPKDRFSAERLKGVDSTLKIQPAKLEDSAVYLCASSPPSYEQYFGPGTRLTVT.

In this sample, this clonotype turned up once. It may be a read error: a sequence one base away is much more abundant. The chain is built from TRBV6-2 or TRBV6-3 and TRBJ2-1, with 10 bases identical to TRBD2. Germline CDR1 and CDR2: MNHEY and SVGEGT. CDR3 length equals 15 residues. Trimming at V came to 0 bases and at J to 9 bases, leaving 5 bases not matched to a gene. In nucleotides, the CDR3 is TGTGCCAGCAGTTACTCGGCCCTAGCGGGAGTTGAGCAGTTCTTC. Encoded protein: CASSYSALAGVEQFF.

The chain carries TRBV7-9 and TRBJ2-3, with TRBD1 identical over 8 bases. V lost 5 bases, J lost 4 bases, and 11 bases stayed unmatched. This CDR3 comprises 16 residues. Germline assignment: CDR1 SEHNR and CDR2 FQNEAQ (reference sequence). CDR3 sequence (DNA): TGTGCCAGCAGCCCCAGGACAGGGTTGGGCCCAGATACGCAGTATTTT. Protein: CASSPRTGLGPDTQYF.

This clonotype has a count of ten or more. This chain's CDR3 is CSASPPWDAGELFF. The CDR3 bases are TGCAGTGCTAGCCCACCATGGGATGCCGGGGAGCTGTTTTTT. This sequence joins TRBV20-1 and TRBJ2-2; D unresolved. V was trimmed by 3 bases and J by 6 bases, leaving 14 bases between them. Looked up from germline, CDR1 is DFQATT and CDR2 is SNEGSKA (reference sequence). The CDR3 sequence is 14 residues long.

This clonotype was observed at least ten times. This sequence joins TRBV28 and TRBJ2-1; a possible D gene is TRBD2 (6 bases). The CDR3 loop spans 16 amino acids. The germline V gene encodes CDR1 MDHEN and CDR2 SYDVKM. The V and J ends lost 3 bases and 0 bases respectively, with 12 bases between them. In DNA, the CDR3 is TGTGCCAGCAGTTTTGGACTAACAAGCTCCTACAATGAGCAGTTCTTC. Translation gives CASSFGLTSSYNEQFF.

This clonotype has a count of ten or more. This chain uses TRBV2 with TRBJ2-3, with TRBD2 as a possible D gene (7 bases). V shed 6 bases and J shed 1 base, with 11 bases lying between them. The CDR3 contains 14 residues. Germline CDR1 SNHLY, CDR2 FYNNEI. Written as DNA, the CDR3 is TGTGCCAGCAGCGTAGGGGGGGGCACAGATACGCAGTATTTT. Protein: CASSVGGGTDTQYF.

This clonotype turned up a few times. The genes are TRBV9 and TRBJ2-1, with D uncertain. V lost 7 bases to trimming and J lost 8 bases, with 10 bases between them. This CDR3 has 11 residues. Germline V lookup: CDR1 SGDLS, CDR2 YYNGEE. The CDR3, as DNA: TGTGCCAGCTCCGTTGATTATGAGCAGTTCTTC. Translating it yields CASSVDYEQFF. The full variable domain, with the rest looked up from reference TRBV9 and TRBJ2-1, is DSGVTQTPKHLITATGQRVTLRCSPRSGDLSVYWYQQSLDQGLQFLIQYYNGEERAKGNILERFSAQQFPDLHSELNLSSLELGDSALYFCASSVDYEQFFGPGTRLTVL.

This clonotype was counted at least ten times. The CDR3 bases are TGTGCCACCAGTGATTCTACCGCCGGGACTAGCTCCTACGAGCAGTACTTC. Residues: CATSDSTAGTSSYEQYF. The gene calls are TRBV24-1 and TRBJ2-7, with 8 bases matching TRBD2. Looked up from germline, CDR1 is KGHDR and CDR2 is SFDVKD. The J segment lost 0 bases and the V segment lost 2 bases, leaving 8 bases of the junction unmatched. The CDR3 runs to 17 residues.